The 27 T cell receptor beta chains presented below share a single source sample, sequenced in a study of metastatic and nonmetastatic thyroid tumors. TCRdb redid the clone calls on the PCR reads using MiXCR. The sample records roughly 75,000 clones, 12% being singletons. Nobody among the patients had been given any treatment before thyroid surgery. The sequencing sample was made of tumor tissue. The receptors originated from a female donor with papillary thyroid cancer or a benign thyroid nodule (not recorded which). Some clones in this sample may be carry-over from other donors' samples.

This clone was picked up a small number of times. A much larger clone differs by one base, so this may be a read error. The chain uses TRBV19 and TRBJ1-2; D is unclear. Germline CDR1 reads LNHDA; CDR2 reads SQIVND (reference sequence). The length of the CDR3 is 13 residues. V lost 7 bases to trimming and J lost 9 bases, with 18 bases between them. This chain's CDR3 is CASTTDGTPSYTF. The CDR3 DNA is TGTGCCAGTACCACGGACGGAACTCCTAGCTACACCTTC.

This clone was seen repeatedly, ten times or more. Other nucleotide sequences in the sample specify the same CDR3. The chain employs TRBV10-3 and TRBJ2-3; TRBD2 might be the D (6 bases). Germline CDR1 and CDR2: ENHRY and SYGVKD. Trimming stripped 6 bases from V and 5 bases from J, with 21 bases between. The length of the CDR3 is 16 residues. In DNA form, the CDR3 reads TGTGCCATCAGGCCCACTTCCCTAGCGCTCGGAGATACGCAGTATTTT. Encoded protein: CAIRPTSLALGDTQYF.

The J gene is TRBJ2-7, the V gene TRBV27; D is perhaps TRBD1 (6 bases). V was cut by 5 bases and J by 6 bases, with 20 bases left in between. The germline CDR1 and CDR2 sequences are MNHEY and SMNVEV (reference sequence). The CDR3 is made up of 15 amino acids. The CDR3 DNA sequence: TGTGCCAGCAGTAATTTTGGGACATGGGTCTTCGAGCAGTACTTC. Its translation: CASSNFGTWVFEQYF.

This clone was detected only once. A much larger clone lies a single base off, so this may be a read error. V is TRBV6-2 or TRBV6-3 and J is TRBJ2-3, with 10 bases aligning to TRBD2. The CDR3 is made up of 20 amino acids. With V trimmed by 5 bases and J by 2 bases, 19 bases remained unmatched. Germline CDR1 reads MNHEY; CDR2 reads SVGEGT. The CDR3: CASSPQLASGRVFITDTQYF. For the CDR3, the DNA is TGTGCCAGCAGTCCCCAGCTGGCCAGCGGGAGGGTTTTCATCACAGATACGCAGTATTTT.

This clone showed up just a few times. This may come from a read error, since a much larger clone is one base off. The chain has TRBV5-1 and TRBJ2-5; D is possibly TRBD2 (5 bases). CDR3 length equals 15 residues. Germline V gene lookup returns CDR1 SGHRS and CDR2 YFSETQ. With 7 bases removed from V and 2 bases from J, the gap between germline ends came to 18 bases. CDR3 nucleotide sequence: TGCGCCAGCGGCGGTTGGGTAGCGAATCAAGAGACCCAGTACTTC. Amino acid sequence: CASGGWVANQETQYF. Full variable domain (remainder filled in from reference TRBV5-1 and TRBJ2-5): KAGVTQTPRYLIKTRGQQVTLSCSPISGHRSVSWYQQTPGQGLQFLFEYFSETQRNKGNFPGRFSGRQFSNSRSEMNVSTLELGDSALYLCASGGWVANQETQYFGPGTRLLVL.

Notes on this clone: A much larger clone differs from this one at a single base, so this may be a read error. This sample also contains other DNA sequences that code for the same CDR3. This chain connects TRBV12-5 to TRBJ2-7; D is unresolved. CDR3 length equals 13 residues. V was trimmed by 5 bases and J by 0 bases, leaving 8 bases between them. Germline V gives CDR1 LGHNT, CDR2 FRNRAP. In nucleotides, the CDR3 is TGTGCTAGTGGTCGTTGGGGCTCCTACGAGCAGTACTTC. Its translation is CASGRWGSYEQYF.

This clone was counted at least ten times. The J gene is TRBJ1-6, the V gene TRBV6-1; D is possibly TRBD1 (6 bases). Germline V gives CDR1 MNHNS, CDR2 SASEGT. V lost 5 bases, J lost 11 bases, and 16 bases lay in between. CDR3 length equals 14 residues. In DNA, the CDR3 is TGTGCCAGCAGTTCCGGACAGCTGGAGACACCCCTCCACTTT. This sequence encodes CASSSGQLETPLHF.

This clone was seen ten or more times. This rearrangement joins TRBV11-1 to TRBJ1-2, with 7 bases lining up with TRBD1. The CDR3 is made up of 12 amino acids. Per the germline V gene, CDR1 is SGHAT and CDR2 is FQDESV (reference sequence). After removal of 6 bases from V and 4 bases from J, the junction contained 2 bases not matched to a gene. CDR3 sequence reads: CASSRDSYGYTF. As DNA, the CDR3 is TGTGCCAGCAGTAGGGACAGCTATGGCTACACCTTC.

This clone was counted at least ten times. This sequence joins TRBV10-3 and TRBJ2-1, with TRBD2 matching 11 bases. The CDR3 runs 16 residues. CDR1 and CDR2 (germline): ENHRY, SYGVKD. The V gene end was trimmed by 0 bases and the J gene end by 7 bases; junction bases not matched to a gene: 5. The chain's CDR3 is CAISESLAGASNEQFF. The CDR3 bases are TGTGCCATCAGTGAGTCACTAGCGGGAGCGTCAAATGAGCAGTTCTTC.

This clone was counted ten times or more. V usage is TRBV20-1 and J usage is TRBJ1-2, with D possibly matching TRBD1 (6 bases). Germline-derived CDR1 and CDR2 are DFQATT and SNEGSKA (reference sequence). Between the trimmed V and J ends, which lost 4 bases and 2 bases, there was a span of 11 bases. There are 13 residues in the CDR3. DNA for the CDR3: TGCAGTGCTACGGGGGCTGGAAACTATGGCTACACCTTC. Protein product: CSATGAGNYGYTF.

This clone is medium-sized (0.01 to 0.1%) within its sample. The chain joins TRBV5-1 to TRBJ1-6; the D gene is possibly TRBD1 (5 bases). The V gene lost 1 base and the J gene lost 6 bases, with 8 bases spanning the gap. CDR1 is SGHRS, CDR2 YFSETQ, per germline. The CDR3 contains 14 residues. This CDR3 is CASSLYRSNSPLHF. For the CDR3, the DNA is TGCGCCAGCAGCTTGTACAGGTCTAATTCACCCCTCCACTTT.

This clone has a handful of counts. A much bigger clone sits one base away, suggesting this may be a read error. This CDR3 is also generated by other DNA sequences in the sample. The V gene is TRBV5-1, the J gene TRBJ2-5; D not certain. This CDR3 region has 16 residues. CDR1 SGHRS and CDR2 YFSETQ come from the germline V gene. V lost 0 bases to trimming and J lost 4 bases, with 16 bases between them. The CDR3 sequence: CASSLVPGGVGETQYF. Written as DNA, the CDR3 is TGCGCCAGCAGCTTGGTCCCTGGTGGCGTAGGAGAGACCCAGTACTTC. Full variable domain (remainder filled in from reference TRBV5-1 and TRBJ2-5): KAGVTQTPRYLIKTRGQQVTLSCSPISGHRSVSWYQQTPGQGLQFLFEYFSETQRNKGNFPGRFSGRQFSNSRSEMNVSTLELGDSALYLCASSLVPGGVGETQYFGPGTRLLVL.

This clone was detected ten times or more. This rearrangement joins TRBV12-3 or TRBV12-4 to TRBJ2-1; D unclear. There are 13 residues in the CDR3. The V end was cut by 5 bases, the J end by 5 bases, with 10 bases between. The CDR3 spells CASSGYVDNEQFF. The CDR3 nucleotides are TGTGCCAGCAGTGGGTATGTGGACAATGAGCAGTTCTTC.

In its sample, this clone was seen a few times. This sequence may be a read error, since a much larger clone differs from it by one base. This specimen includes other DNA sequences encoding the same CDR3. The V call is TRBV25-1, the J call TRBJ1-2; weak D call: TRBD1 (6 bases). Germline loops: CDR1 MGHDK, CDR2 SYGVNS. This CDR3 comprises 13 residues. The CDR3 sequence: CASLDSGNYGYTF. The CDR3 region has the DNA TGTGCTAGCCTGGACAGTGGAAACTATGGCTACACCTTC.

At least ten counts were recorded for this clone. In DNA, the CDR3 is TGTGCCACCAGCAGAGGAGACTTCCGCACAGATACGCAGTATTTT. It encodes CATSRGDFRTDTQYF. The chain has TRBV15 and TRBJ2-3; no firm D call. V lost 1 base and J 1 base, leaving 9 bases between the germline ends. This CDR3 has 15 amino acids. The germline gives CDR1 LNHNV, CDR2 YYDKDF (reference sequence).

This clone was picked up a small number of times. A much larger clonotype is one base distant, so this may be a read error. The CDR3 nucleotides are TGTGCCAGCAGTTTCGTTGCCGTGACAGGGCGGAATGAAGCTTTCTTT. Amino acid sequence: CASSFVAVTGRNEAFF. The chain employs TRBV12-3 or TRBV12-4 and TRBJ1-1; 7 nucleotides agree with TRBD1. The CDR3 extends over 16 amino acids. Trimming at V came to 3 bases and at J to 7 bases, leaving 14 bases not matched to a gene.

This clone was found many times. The chain combines TRBV7-2 with TRBJ2-7, with a weak D call TRBD2 (6 bases). This CDR3 contains 15 residues. V shed 4 bases and J shed 5 bases, with 18 bases lying between them. CDR1 SGHTA and CDR2 FQGNSA come from the germline V gene. The CDR3 loop reads CASSSLAGGSNEQYF. CDR3 in DNA: TGTGCCAGCAGCTCCCTAGCAGGAGGGAGCAACGAGCAGTACTTC.

This clone has at least ten counts. The rearrangement joins TRBV3-1 to TRBJ1-1; no reliable D call. CDR1 and CDR2 (germline): LGHDT, YNNKEL (reference sequence). This CDR3 comprises 13 residues. Trimming took off 3 bases at V and 4 bases at J, with 9 bases between the two ends. CDR3 in DNA: TGTGCCAGCAGCCATGGAGGTGTCACTGAAGCTTTCTTT. As protein: CASSHGGVTEAFF. The variable domain in full, with the rest retrieved from reference TRBV3-1 and TRBJ1-1, is DTAVSQTPKYLVTQMGNDKSIKCEQNLGHDTMYWYKQDSKKFLKIMFSYNNKELIINETVPNRFSPKSPDKAHLNLHINSLELGDSAVYFCASSHGGVTEAFFGQGTRLTVV.

This clone showed up many times. The J gene is TRBJ2-3, the V gene TRBV24-1; D is unresolved. V was cut by 2 bases and J by 2 bases, with 4 bases left in between. Germline CDR1 is KGHDR and CDR2 is SFDVKD. The CDR3 has 13 residues. The CDR3, as DNA: TGTGCCACCAGTGATTGGATCACAGATACGCAGTATTTT. Residues: CATSDWITDTQYF.

With regard to this clone: A much larger clone lies a single base off, so this may be a read error. The CDR3, as DNA: TGTGCCATCGGGGGACCGGGTTTAACTGAAGCTTTCTTT. Amino acid sequence: CAIGGPGLTEAFF. V gene TRBV10-3 combines with J gene TRBJ1-1; D may be TRBD1 (5 bases). Deletions cut 8 bases from V and 5 bases from J, with 15 bases between. Germline V gene sequence: CDR1 ENHRY, CDR2 SYGVKD. There are 13 residues in the CDR3.

Ten or more counts support this clone. V and J are TRBV11-3 and TRBJ2-1; D unresolved. Germline CDR1 reads SGHNT; CDR2 reads YENEEA. The CDR3 runs to 15 residues. Trimming cost V 1 base and J 8 bases, with 15 bases left between them. The CDR3 region has the DNA TGTGCCAGCAGCTTAGTTAGGCTCCGTTCCCATGAGCAGTTCTTC. Protein sequence: CASSLVRLRSHEQFF.

This clone was seen many times. This rearrangement joins TRBV18 to TRBJ2-7, with D possibly being TRBD1 (7 bases). The CDR3 has 14 amino acids. Germline loops: CDR1 KGHSH, CDR2 LQKENI. V gave up 0 bases and J gave up 4 bases, with 10 bases separating them. The CDR3 bases are TGTGCCAGCTCACCACCGACAGGGAGGTACGAGCAGTACTTC. Translation: CASSPPTGRYEQYF.

The table lists this clone with many counts. The genes are TRBV28 and TRBJ1-1; D unclear. Trimming pared 4 bases from V and 0 bases from J, leaving 6 bases between. Germline V gene sequence: CDR1 MDHEN, CDR2 SYDVKM. This CDR3 has 13 residues. The CDR3 DNA is TGTGCCAGCAGTTCGGAATTGAACACTGAAGCTTTCTTT. It is translated as CASSSELNTEAFF.

This clone was seen more than once but under ten times. This chain joins TRBV7-3 and TRBJ2-3; D gene ambiguous. This CDR3 has 14 residues. The V gene's germline CDR1 is SGHTA and CDR2 FQGTGA. Trimming shortened V by 6 bases and J by 6 bases, and 16 bases separated the two germline ends. CDR3 protein: CASSKGPHTDTQYF. The CDR3 DNA is TGTGCCAGCAGTAAAGGGCCCCACACGGATACGCAGTATTTT.

This clone was seen ten or more times. The DNA of the CDR3 is TGCAGTGCTAGAGATAAGGCCGGGGGTATGAACACTGAAGCTTTCTTT. Protein sequence: CSARDKAGGMNTEAFF. The rearrangement links TRBV20-1 to TRBJ1-1; D perhaps matches TRBD1 (5 bases). The CDR3 contains 16 residues. Germline lookup yields CDR1 DFQATT and CDR2 SNEGSKA (reference sequence). The V end was cut by 0 bases, the J end by 0 bases, with 14 bases between.

This clone has only a few counts. A much more abundant neighbour one base away suggests this may be a read error. The chain employs TRBV12-3 or TRBV12-4 and TRBJ2-1; possible D gene TRBD2, 5 bases. The germline V and J ends were trimmed by 7 bases and 2 bases, with 9 bases remaining between them. The CDR3 length is 13 residues. CDR3 amino acids: CASIPGTYNEQFF. CDR3 bases: TGTGCCAGCATCCCCGGGACCTACAATGAGCAGTTCTTC.

This clone was observed a few times. This clone may be a read error of a much larger clone one base away. The J gene is TRBJ1-5, the V gene TRBV24-1; TRBD1 aligns across 8 bases. The CDR3 spans 15 residues. Per germline, CDR1 KGHDR and CDR2 SFDVKD. CDR3 region: CATSDSGQGGQPKHF. DNA of the CDR3: TGTGCCACCAGTGATTCTGGACAGGGAGGTCAGCCCAAGCATTTT.